A selection of T cell receptor beta chains follows, all from one sample in a study of T cells in Graves' hyperthyroidism and ophthalmopathy. TCRdb fed the multiplex PCR reads into MiXCR, producing one record per CDR3 protein. The sample comprises 350,000 or so distinct CDR3 sequences, approximately 18% of which are singletons, and around a third rests with the top ten. What was sequenced was blood. The receptors were gathered from a woman aged 25 to 45 with Graves' hyperthyroidism that later progressed to Graves' ophthalmopathy. Both conserved end residues are part of each CDR3. Fields, in order: J gene, CDR3 length, V gene, CDR3 protein.

J: TRBJ2-3
length: 15
V: TRBV6-1
CDR3: CASSDRLAGRDTQYF

J: TRBJ2-7
length: 15
V: TRBV2
CDR3: CASSGLAAGTYEQYF

J: TRBJ2-1
length: 13
V: TRBV27
CDR3: CASSFSRYNEQFF

J: TRBJ2-3
length: 16
V: TRBV10-3
CDR3: CAISDGLAVSTDTQYF

J: TRBJ1-5
length: 17
V: TRBV7-6
CDR3: CASSLEGAGAGSQPQHF

J: TRBJ2-2
length: 17
V: TRBV28
CDR3: CASSFAGITIRAGELFF

J: TRBJ1-4
length: 11
V: TRBV14
CDR3: CASSGNEKLFF

J: TRBJ2-3
length: 16
V: TRBV12-3/TRBV12-4
CDR3: CASSLLLAGATDTQYF

J: TRBJ2-2
length: 14
V: TRBV13
CDR3: CASSLSSWGGELFF

J: TRBJ2-2
length: 16
V: TRBV6-1
CDR3: CASSFNTFGDTGELFF

J: TRBJ1-6
length: 18
V: TRBV4-2
CDR3: CASSQEPSWGQGGSPLHF

J: TRBJ2-7
length: 11
V: TRBV30
CDR3: CAWKIGGAQYF

J: TRBJ1-1
length: 15
V: TRBV2
CDR3: CASSEPGQTNTEAFF

J: TRBJ2-4
length: 15
V: TRBV12-3/TRBV12-4
CDR3: CASSLGGLAKNIQYF

J: TRBJ1-4
length: 12
V: TRBV12-3/TRBV12-4
CDR3: CASSPGREKLFF

J: TRBJ2-2
length: 14
V: TRBV7-9
CDR3: CASSPDRRTGELFF

J: TRBJ2-5
length: 12
V: TRBV29-1
CDR3: CSVGKNQETQYF

J: TRBJ1-3
length: 16
V: TRBV6-1
CDR3: CASDSSNSPSGNTIYF

J: TRBJ1-1
length: 15
V: TRBV6-2/TRBV6-3
CDR3: CASSQTARTNTEAFF

J: TRBJ1-3
length: 19
V: TRBV25-1
CDR3: CAGSEYHVGAGYIGNTIYF

J: TRBJ2-7
length: 11
V: TRBV30
CDR3: CASHLNGRQYF

J: TRBJ1-5
length: 15
V: TRBV19
CDR3: CASSIFQNSNQPQHF

J: TRBJ2-3
length: 15
V: TRBV5-1
CDR3: CASSPGTARTDTQYF

J: TRBJ2-7
length: 16
V: TRBV12-3/TRBV12-4
CDR3: CASSDMKLADSYEQYF

J: TRBJ1-2
length: 14
V: TRBV6-2/TRBV6-3
CDR3: CASSYNPGGHGYTF

J: TRBJ2-1
length: 17
V: TRBV20-1
CDR3: CSASPGLAGRHYNEQFF

J: TRBJ2-7
length: 15
V: TRBV19
CDR3: CASRRDRSLSYEQYF

J: TRBJ1-1
length: 19
V: TRBV12-3/TRBV12-4
CDR3: CASSLVEGKTLRSNTEAFF

J: TRBJ2-7
length: 12
V: TRBV6-1
CDR3: CASRGASGEQYF

J: TRBJ1-6
length: 14
V: TRBV2
CDR3: CASSERAQGSPLHF

J: TRBJ1-5
length: 14
V: TRBV28
CDR3: CASRVFREDQPQHF

J: TRBJ2-7
length: 15
V: TRBV3-1
CDR3: CASSPLGGGSYEQYF

J: TRBJ2-1
length: 15
V: TRBV20-1
CDR3: CSAPTLAGTYNEQFF

J: TRBJ1-6
length: 14
V: TRBV4-1
CDR3: CASSRITGNSPLHF

J: TRBJ1-5
length: 16
V: TRBV28
CDR3: CASSSAPRQGIQPQHF

J: TRBJ1-1
length: 16
V: TRBV5-1
CDR3: CASSPSRGGLNTEAFF

J: TRBJ1-2
length: 15
V: TRBV7-9
CDR3: CASSSNQRGMIGYTF

J: TRBJ2-1
length: 14
V: TRBV11-2
CDR3: CASSLENPHNEQFF

J: TRBJ2-1
length: 16
V: TRBV5-1
CDR3: CASSYTSGRARDEQFF

J: TRBJ2-2
length: 18
V: TRBV9
CDR3: CASSLRTSGGPNTGELFF

J: TRBJ1-1
length: 13
V: TRBV2
CDR3: CASSDEGLSEAFF

J: TRBJ2-5
length: 15
V: TRBV7-9
CDR3: CASSHRTSGGETQYF

J: TRBJ1-2
length: 15
V: TRBV9
CDR3: CASTFGGDAVYGYTF

J: TRBJ1-2
length: 13
V: TRBV10-3
CDR3: CASRGEGGYGYTF

J: TRBJ2-7
length: 15
V: TRBV3-1
CDR3: CASSQDGPPQDEQYF

J: TRBJ1-4
length: 16
V: TRBV2
CDR3: CASTRRPGQGHEKLFF

J: TRBJ2-3
length: 17
V: TRBV20-1
CDR3: CSARDEVGRASTDTQYF

J: TRBJ2-1
length: 18
V: TRBV6-1
CDR3: CASSSRVPLAGGLNEQFF

J: TRBJ1-6
length: 17
V: TRBV19
CDR3: CASSHTPSIGGYSPLHF

J: TRBJ1-2
length: 15
V: TRBV6-1
CDR3: CASSGTGAIVYGYTF

J: TRBJ2-7
length: 14
V: TRBV19
CDR3: CASSMGTGSYEQYF

J: TRBJ2-2
length: 14
V: TRBV6-2/TRBV6-3
CDR3: CASSDTSNTGELFF

J: TRBJ2-5
length: 16
V: TRBV6-1
CDR3: CASSEGTGAVQETQYF